The sequence of this TCR beta chain was determined in a study of shared clonotypes between healthy human individuals (dated by TCRdb to 2020 to 2021). General notes on the study: The cohort comprised two women and three men aged 18 to 49 years. For each donor, CD4 naive and CD4 memory were each run on three plates, CD8 naive on two plates, and CD8 memory on one plate. Different laboratories and diverse techniques were used to prepare libraries and sequence TCR repertoires, to increase sequencing depth and limit assay-specific biases. To estimate repertoire size and how much clonotype sharing occurs between individuals, the study deeply sequenced the blood TCR repertoires of several healthy adults. Leukapheresis yielded between about 0.9 and 9 billion PBMCs per donor. Results and caveats for the whole study, not just this receptor: Only blood was sampled, and tissue TCR repertoires likely differ from those in blood. Around 5.4% of naive CD4, roughly 3.5% of naive CD8, roughly 2.4% of memory CD4, and about 0.4% of memory CD8 clonotypes were shared across several donors. Because the study included only a small number of donors, the genetic and exposure-history diversity represented was limited. Naive subsets generally had larger estimated clonotype richness than memory subsets did. Higher generation probabilities were observed for clonotypes shared by all four sorted-subset donors than for non-shared clonotypes. Pairwise subsampling indicated that sequencing depth was expected to affect the degree of clonotype sharing among donors. Rarefaction of sorted-subset datasets indicated incomplete sequencing despite the large sequencing depth.

The CDR3 covers 16 residues, taking in both the cysteine and the phenylalanine. The retained sequence is limited to the CDR3, 48 bases, with the frame set at the first base. V drops 5 bases and J drops 0 bases, leaving 14 bases in between. TCR CDR3 regions were amplified from genomic DNA by multiplex PCR using the deep immunoSEQ assay. Genomic DNA extracted from each cell subset was distributed evenly over all wells of several immunoSEQ 96-well plates, and each plate served as one replicate. Each replicate PCR for sorted subsets received about 180 ng genomic DNA, equal to roughly 30,000 T cell genomes. Purified libraries were quantified with a Qubit 3.0 fluorometer, sized on a Bioanalyzer 2100, and re-quantified with the KAPA Library Quantification kit. A separate single-read 150-cycle Illumina NextSeq 550 flow cell was used to sequence each immunoSEQ 96-well plate. The authors processed their data as follows. Because the immunoSEQ output held only junctional sequences and lacked quality scores, the filtering could not match the filtering applied to full-length reads. To assign V/J genes and CDR3, sequences were annotated using PyIR, a Python wrapper for IgBLAST v1.9, with IMGT germline references. Reads were filtered out if the reads had weak V/J assignments (E-value above 1e-6), no CDR3, stop codons, out-of-frame junctions, or ambiguous translated residues. A V3J clonotype was defined by an identical inferred V gene, J gene, and CDR3 amino acid sequence. Percentage overlap between repertoires was calculated by dividing the number of shared unique clonotypes by the size of the smaller repertoire. Richness of each repertoire was evaluated using RTK rarefaction, the Chao1 estimator, and Recon v2.1 estimates of unobserved clonotypes. OLGA was used to compute generation probabilities for all TCRbeta clonotypes that the gDNA method yielded from a handful of donors. TCRdb re-hosts the immuneACCESS table, in-frame sequences only. Its copies lack some clones; in the studies checked, an unresolved V gene accounts for under half of them, and the cause for the rest is not known. V, J and clone size derive from that table, while D and trimming were established from the DNA sequence. The sample has around 1,100,000 clones on record, roughly 80% of them singletons. The ten largest account for roughly 0.83% of the sample.

Healthy HIV-negative adults with no recently reported acute infections or vaccinations were included as donors. Every donor was a Caucasian adult residing in Nashville, Tennessee, USA. CD4+ T cells were enriched by magnetic negative selection; naive cells were then positively selected on CD45RA, and the negative fraction formed the memory subset. Blood was collected by leukapheresis, and PBMCs were isolated by Ficoll-Histopaque density gradient centrifugation and then cryopreserved in liquid nitrogen vapor phase. Purity and quantity of every magnetically sorted T cell population were checked by analytical flow cytometry. Each sorted fraction had its genomic DNA isolated and then quantified by UV absorbance on a Nanodrop 2000c. Turning to this clone: Its antigen remains unidentified. No much larger clonotype is one base removed from it; base qualities were not supplied.

The chain is assembled from TRBV23-1 and TRBJ1-5, and the D gene may be TRBD1, 5 bases matching. TRBV23-1 is classed as an ORF, of uncertain function. The receptor comes from a man aged 18 to 29 in good health. Some clones in this sample may be carry-over from other donors' samples. Sequenced input: memory CD4+ T cells from PBMCs. The label giving this sample's cell subset or site can be read as: CD45RA-negative fraction. In nucleotide form, the sequence is TGCGCCAGCAGTTGGAGGGACGGCGATAGCAATCAGCCCCAGCATTTT. It translates to CASSWRDGDSNQPQHF.